Sequencing of this T cell receptor beta chain was carried out in a study of blood T cell repertoires in COVID-19. About the study: The analysed material was cDNA or gDNA that came from T cells, B-cell-depleted T cells, or PBMCs.

In the authors' methods: Nucleated cell number was recorded as an estimate derived from reference gene primer amplification. TCRdb's copy holds only in-frame clones and misses some; the assay was immunoSEQ multiplex PCR. V, J and clone size are taken as reported in that table, and D and trimming were inferred from the DNA itself. The data show 66,000 or so clones, 80% seen once. This CDR3 is built from 14 residues. CDR1 MNHEY and CDR2 SVGAGI come from the germline V gene. The trim removed 2 bases at V and 2 bases at J, leaving 2 bases unmatched. The source is a human donor in a cohort sampled during active COVID-19. The chain recombines TRBV6-5 with TRBJ2-7; 8 bases agree with TRBD2. Material for sequencing was peripheral blood. CDR3 bases: TGTGCCAGCAGTTACAGGACTAGCCCCTACGAGCAGTACTTC. This codes for CASSYRTSPYEQYF.